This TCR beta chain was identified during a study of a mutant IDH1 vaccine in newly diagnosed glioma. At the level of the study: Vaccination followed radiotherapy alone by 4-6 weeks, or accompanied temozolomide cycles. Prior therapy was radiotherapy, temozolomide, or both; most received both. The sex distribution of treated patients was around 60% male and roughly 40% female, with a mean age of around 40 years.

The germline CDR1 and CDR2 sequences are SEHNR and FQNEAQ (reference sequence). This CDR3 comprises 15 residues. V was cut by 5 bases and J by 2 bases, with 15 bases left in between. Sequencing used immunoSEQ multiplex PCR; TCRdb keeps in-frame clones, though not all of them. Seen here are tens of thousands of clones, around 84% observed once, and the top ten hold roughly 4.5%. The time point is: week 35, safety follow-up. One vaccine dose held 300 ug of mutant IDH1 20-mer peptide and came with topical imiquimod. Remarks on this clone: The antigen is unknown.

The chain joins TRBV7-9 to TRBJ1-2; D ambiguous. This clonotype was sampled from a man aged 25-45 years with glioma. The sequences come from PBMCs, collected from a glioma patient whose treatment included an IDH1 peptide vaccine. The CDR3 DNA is TGTGCCAGCAGCGCCCTTTACCGAACCAACTATGGCTACACCTTC. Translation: CASSALYRTNYGYTF.